Shown below are 17 T cell receptor beta chains from a single sample sequenced in a study of pediatric ulcerative colitis. During colonoscopy, one to two rectal pinch biopsies were collected. TCRdb's copy holds only in-frame clones and misses some; the assay was immunoSEQ multiplex PCR. This sample yields about 11,000 clones, of which roughly 82% are seen a single time; about 3.9% belongs to the top ten. Sequences were obtained from gut tissue. Every receptor here comes from a girl aged 10 to 17 who was a control in a study of pediatric ulcerative colitis.

The V call is TRBV27, the J call TRBJ2-3, with TRBD1 matching 7 bases. CDR3 length: 15 residues. The junction had 8 bases not matched to a gene; V was cut back by 6 bases and J by 2 bases. Per the germline V gene, CDR1 is MNHEY and CDR2 is SMNVEV (reference sequence). CDR3 protein: CASSRFDRATDTQYF. CDR3 in DNA: TGTGCCAGCAGCCGGTTCGACAGGGCCACAGATACGCAGTATTTT.

V gene TRBV18 combines with J gene TRBJ2-7; D call uncertain. V lost 0 bases and J 4 bases, leaving 7 bases between the germline ends. This CDR3 contains 13 residues. Germline CDR1 is KGHSH and CDR2 is LQKENI. The CDR3 region has the DNA TGTGCCAGCTCACCACCCAACGAGTACGAGCAGTACTTC. Its translation is CASSPPNEYEQYF.

There are a few counts of this clone. The chain combines TRBV2 with TRBJ2-4; TRBD2 is a possible D gene (6 bases). Trimming removed 5 bases from V and 9 bases from J, with 17 bases in between. The CDR3 extends over 14 amino acids. Germline values: CDR1 SNHLY, CDR2 FYNNEI. As DNA, the CDR3 is TGTGCCAGCAGTCTTGACGGGGGTGGCGGCATTCAGTACTTC. Translated: CASSLDGGGGIQYF.

V is TRBV29-1 and J is TRBJ2-3; possibly TRBD1 for D (5 bases). CDR3 size: 16 residues. The V end was cut by 0 bases, the J end by 5 bases, with 18 bases between. Germline CDR1 and CDR2: SQVTM and ANQGSEA. CDR3 DNA: TGCAGCGTTGAAGATCGTCTGAGACAGTCGGGAGATACGCAGTATTTT. This codes for CSVEDRLRQSGDTQYF.

The CDR3 protein is CASSLSQGNTEAFF. The CDR3 DNA is TGTGCCAGCAGCTTATCCCAGGGTAACACTGAAGCTTTCTTT. The rearrangement joins TRBV11-2 to TRBJ1-1; tentative D call: TRBD1 (5 bases). V was cut by 2 bases and J by 2 bases, with 9 bases left in between. CDR1 is SGHAT, CDR2 FQNNGV, per germline. The CDR3 has 14 residues.

This sequence joins TRBV19 and TRBJ2-1, with TRBD1 matching 7 bases. Losses at the gene ends were 9 bases for V and 6 bases for J; bases not matched to a gene: 8. CDR3 length: 13 residues. From germline, CDR1 is LNHDA and CDR2 SQIVND (reference sequence). CDR3 DNA: TGTGCCAGCCAGGGACAGTTCCCCAATGAGCAGTTCTTC. Its protein is CASQGQFPNEQFF.

This chain links TRBV21-1 with TRBJ2-1. TRBV21-1 represents a pseudogene. The CDR3 sequence is 21 residues long. Here the CDR3 DNA reads TGTGCCAGCAGTAAACCCAGGGGGTACGCCCCGACTAGCCTGTCCTACAATGAGCAGTTCTTC. This translates into CASSKPRGYAPTSLSYNEQFF.

The chain has TRBV10-3 and TRBJ2-7; 7 positions agree with TRBD1. The ends lost 6 bases at V and 2 bases at J; junction bases unmatched: 13. The CDR3 length is 16 residues. In germline, CDR1 is ENHRY, CDR2 SYGVKD. In nucleotides, the CDR3 is TGTGCCATCAGCGATTTGGGACAGAGCTCACCCTACGAGCAGTACTTC. This gives the protein CAISDLGQSSPYEQYF.

The V and J genes are TRBV19 and TRBJ1-1; TRBD1 might be the D (6 bases). The V end was cut by 8 bases, the J end by 5 bases, with 21 bases between. Germline assignment: CDR1 LNHDA and CDR2 SQIVND (reference sequence). This CDR3 is 15 amino acids long. The CDR3 DNA reads as TGTGCCAGTCGGAATGATTGGGGGCGGGGGACTGAAGCTTTCTTT. It is translated as CASRNDWGRGTEAFF. Full variable domain (missing parts from reference TRBV19 and TRBJ1-1): DGGITQSPKYLFRKEGQNVTLSCEQNLNHDAMYWYRQDPGQGLRLIYYSQIVNDFQKGDIAEGYSVSREKKESFPLTVTSAQKNPTAFYLCASRNDWGRGTEAFFGQGTRLTVV.

The V gene is TRBV18, the J gene TRBJ2-3, with TRBD1 matching over 7 bases. Germline V CDR1 and CDR2: KGHSH, LQKENI. The CDR3 is made up of 14 amino acids. V lost 6 bases to trimming and J lost 6 bases; unmatched junction nucleotides: 9. This chain's CDR3 is CASSTDREVDTQYF. CDR3 bases: TGTGCCAGCTCGACAGACAGGGAAGTCGATACGCAGTATTTT.

A note on this clone: The same CDR3 can be traced to other DNA sequences in this sample. This rearrangement joins TRBV19 to TRBJ2-1; 14 bases are shared with TRBD2. The V segment lost 6 bases and the J segment 10 bases; nucleotides outside the gene matches: 8. The germline V gene encodes CDR1 LNHDA and CDR2 SQIVND (reference sequence). The CDR3 is 15 residues long. CDR3 nucleotide sequence: TGTGCCAGTAGCCTTGGACTAGCGGGAGGAAACGAGCAGTTCTTC. Its translation is CASSLGLAGGNEQFF.

This chain uses TRBV19 with TRBJ2-1; TRBD2 agrees at 12 bases. The V and J ends lost 3 bases and 7 bases, in that order; junction bases with no gene match: 10. This CDR3 comprises 17 residues. Germline values: CDR1 LNHDA, CDR2 SQIVND (reference sequence). The CDR3 DNA sequence: TGTGCCAGTAGTATTGTGACTAGCGGGGGCGGGGTGAATGAGCAGTTCTTC. It is translated as CASSIVTSGGGVNEQFF.

The rearrangement uses TRBV28 and TRBJ1-1, with no clear D. The V gene lost 5 bases and the J gene lost 1 base, with 8 bases spanning the gap. The CDR3 length is 13 residues. Per the germline V gene, CDR1 is MDHEN and CDR2 is SYDVKM. CDR3 residues: CASSLYQNTEAFF. The CDR3 nucleotides are TGTGCCAGCAGTCTTTACCAGAACACTGAAGCTTTCTTT.

The chain links TRBV19 to TRBJ2-1; TRBD2 matches at 11 bases. Trimming at V came to 6 bases and at J to 6 bases, leaving 7 bases not matched to a gene. The CDR3 runs 15 residues. Looked up from germline, CDR1 is LNHDA and CDR2 is SQIVND (reference sequence). The CDR3 spells CASRTTSGSFNEQFF. CDR3 in DNA: TGTGCCAGTAGGACTACTAGCGGGAGTTTCAATGAGCAGTTCTTC.

The CDR3 DNA follows: TGTGCCAGCAGTTTCGTGGGACCGAACAATGAGCAGTTCTTC. Translating gives CASSFVGPNNEQFF. The V call is TRBV28, the J call TRBJ2-1; D assignment may be TRBD1 or TRBD2 (5 bases each). There are 14 residues in the CDR3. Deletions cut 3 bases from V and 5 bases from J, with 11 bases between. Germline assignment: CDR1 MDHEN and CDR2 SYDVKM.

The V gene is TRBV20-1, the J gene TRBJ1-1, with 7 bases identical to TRBD1. V lost 7 bases, J lost 3 bases, and 2 bases stayed unmatched. This CDR3 is 11 amino acids long. CDR1 and CDR2 (germline): DFQATT, SNEGSKA (reference sequence). CDR3 DNA sequence: TGCAGTGGGCAGGGGGACACTGAAGCTTTCTTT. Encoded protein: CSGQGDTEAFF.

The chain joins TRBV7-2 to TRBJ2-3; 8 nucleotides agree with TRBD1. The germline V gene encodes CDR1 SGHTA and CDR2 FQGNSA. CDR3 size: 15 residues. V shed 4 bases, J shed 3 bases, and the junction held 6 bases outside the gene matches. CDR3 coding DNA: TGTGCCAGCAGCTCCTACAGGGGGAGTACAGATACGCAGTATTTT. Translating it yields CASSSYRGSTDTQYF. The full variable domain, in which reference TRBV7-2 and TRBJ2-3 provide the parts outside the CDR3, is GAGVSQSPSNKVTEKGKDVELRCDPISGHTALYWYRQSLGQGLEFLIYFQGNSAPDKSGLPSDRFSAERTGGSVSTLTIQRTQQEDSAVYLCASSSYRGSTDTQYFGPGTRLTVL.